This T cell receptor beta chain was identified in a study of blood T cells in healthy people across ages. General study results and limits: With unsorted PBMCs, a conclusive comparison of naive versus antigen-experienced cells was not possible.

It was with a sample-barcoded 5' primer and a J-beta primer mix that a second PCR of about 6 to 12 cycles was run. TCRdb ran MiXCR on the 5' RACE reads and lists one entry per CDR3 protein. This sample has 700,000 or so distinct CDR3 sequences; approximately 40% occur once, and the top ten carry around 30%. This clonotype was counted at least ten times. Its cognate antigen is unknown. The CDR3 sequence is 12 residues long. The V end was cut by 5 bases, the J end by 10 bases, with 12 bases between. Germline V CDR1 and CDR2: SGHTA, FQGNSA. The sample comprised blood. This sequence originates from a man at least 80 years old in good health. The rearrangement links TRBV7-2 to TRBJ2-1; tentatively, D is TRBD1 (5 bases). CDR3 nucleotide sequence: TGTGCCAGCAGCCCAGTGCAGGGAGAGCAGTTCTTC. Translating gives CASSPVQGEQFF.